This TCR beta chain was sequenced during a study of T cell changes during pregnancy in multiple sclerosis. Profiling relied on immunoSEQ multiplex PCR, and the TCRdb table lists in-frame clones only, not all of them. The table has tens of thousands of clones, about 88% seen once; the top ten hold about 5.4%. Germline V lookup: CDR1 LGHNT, CDR2 FRNRAP. J gave up 2 bases and V 6 bases, and 8 bases lay outside the gene matches. The CDR3 has 15 residues. This TCR derives from a female donor in good health, enrolled as a control in a pregnancy study. The starting material was CD8+ T cells from peripheral blood mononuclear cells, obtained after pregnancy. The rearrangement joins TRBV12-5 to TRBJ2-3, with 7 bases lining up with TRBD2. The CDR3 bases are TGTGCTAGTGGCCAGACAGCGGGGCACACAGATACGCAGTATTTT. Translation: CASGQTAGHTDTQYF.